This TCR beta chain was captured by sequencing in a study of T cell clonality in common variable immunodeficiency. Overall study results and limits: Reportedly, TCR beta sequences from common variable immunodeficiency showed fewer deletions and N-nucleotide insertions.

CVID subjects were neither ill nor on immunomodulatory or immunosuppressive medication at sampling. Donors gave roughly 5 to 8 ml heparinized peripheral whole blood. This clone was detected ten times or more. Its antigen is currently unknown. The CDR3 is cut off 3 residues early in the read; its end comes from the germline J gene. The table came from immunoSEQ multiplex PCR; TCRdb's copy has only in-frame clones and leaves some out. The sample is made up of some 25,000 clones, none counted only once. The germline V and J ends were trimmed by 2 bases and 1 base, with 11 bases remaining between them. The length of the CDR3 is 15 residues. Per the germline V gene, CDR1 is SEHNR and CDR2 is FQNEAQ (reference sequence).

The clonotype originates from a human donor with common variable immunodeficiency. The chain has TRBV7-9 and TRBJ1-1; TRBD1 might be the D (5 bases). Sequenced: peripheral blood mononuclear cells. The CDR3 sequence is CASSLYNQGNTEAFF. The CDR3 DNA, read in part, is TGTGCCAGCAGCTTATATAACCAGGGGAACACTGAA. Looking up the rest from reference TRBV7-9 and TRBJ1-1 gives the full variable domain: DTGVSQNPRHKITKRGQNVTFRCDPISEHNRLYWYRQTLGQGPEFLTYFQNEAQLEKSRLLSDRFSAERPKGSFSTLEIQRTEQGDSAMYLCASSLYNQGNTEAFFGQGTRLTVV.